The 30 T cell receptor beta chains listed next were all sequenced from one sample in a study of blood T cell repertoires in COVID-19. Sequencing was performed with immunoSEQ multiplex PCR; in TCRdb, only in-frame clones are kept and a portion is missing. The sample contains about 110,000 clones, 88% of which appear only once. The specimen sequenced was peripheral blood. All receptors derive from a woman aged 45-59 years with acute or convalescent COVID-19.

This sequence joins TRBV5-1 and TRBJ2-7; 9 nucleotides match TRBD1. The CDR3 covers 13 residues. Germline V gives CDR1 SGHRS, CDR2 YFSETQ. With 4 bases clipped from V and 10 bases from J, the junction kept 9 bases outside the gene matches. DNA of the CDR3: TGCGCCAGCAGCAACGGGACAGGGCGGGAACAGTACTTC. It codes for CASSNGTGREQYF.

This clone occurred once. The genes are TRBV5-1 and TRBJ2-7; D possibly corresponds to TRBD1 (6 bases). The CDR3 has 14 amino acids. The V gene lost 10 bases and the J gene lost 2 bases, with 19 bases spanning the gap. Per germline, CDR1 SGHRS and CDR2 YFSETQ. The CDR3 DNA sequence: TGCGCCTCCCGTAGGGAGACAGGCACCTACGAGCAGTACTTC. Encoded protein: CASRRETGTYEQYF.

This rearrangement joins TRBV7-8 to TRBJ1-1; D perhaps matches TRBD1 (5 bases). Germline values: CDR1 SGHVS, CDR2 FQNEAQ. The CDR3 totals 15 residues. The ends were cut back, 5 bases at V and 0 bases at J, with 13 bases in the middle. In DNA, the CDR3 is TGTGCCAGCAGCCGATCCCAGGGCGTGAACACTGAAGCTTTCTTT. It specifies CASSRSQGVNTEAFF.

The chain combines TRBV18 with TRBJ2-2; 7 bases map to TRBD1. Germline CDR1 KGHSH, CDR2 LQKENI. The CDR3 is 16 residues long. V lost 3 bases and J lost 3; bases outside the gene matches: 7. The CDR3 spells CASSPPGQMDTGELFF. CDR3 DNA sequence: TGTGCCAGCTCACCCCCGGGACAGATGGACACCGGGGAGCTGTTTTTT.

This chain links TRBV14 with TRBJ1-1, with D possibly TRBD1 on 6 matching bases. CDR3 size: 14 residues. Germline CDR1 and CDR2: SGHDN and FVKESK. V lost 3 bases, J lost 7 bases, and 15 bases lay in between. The CDR3 loop is CASSQAGQRGEAFF. Written as DNA, the CDR3 is TGTGCCAGCAGCCAGGCAGGACAGAGGGGTGAAGCTTTCTTT. Filled out from reference TRBV14 and TRBJ1-1, the complete variable domain reads EAGVTQFPSHSVIEKGQTVTLRCDPISGHDNLYWYRRVMGKEIKFLLHFVKESKQDESGMPNNRFLAERTGGTYSTLKVQPAELEDSGVYFCASSQAGQRGEAFFGQGTRLTVV.

The V call is TRBV7-2, the J call TRBJ1-4; 7 bases are shared with TRBD1. This CDR3 is 14 amino acids long. Germline CDR1 reads SGHTA; CDR2 reads FQGNSA. Trimming took 5 bases from V and 3 from J; bases not matched to a gene: 3. This CDR3 reads CASSQGGSNEKLFF. CDR3 coding DNA: TGTGCCAGCAGCCAAGGGGGCTCTAATGAAAAACTGTTTTTT.

This clone appeared a few times. The CDR3 loop reads CASSLLVGLRPHEQYF. The DNA of the CDR3 is TGTGCCAGCAGTTTACTAGTGGGACTGCGCCCCCACGAGCAGTACTTC. The chain employs TRBV27 and TRBJ2-7; weak D call: TRBD2 (6 bases). CDR1 is MNHEY and CDR2 is SMNVEV in the germline V gene (reference sequence). The length of the CDR3 is 16 residues. Deletions cut 2 bases from V and 5 bases from J, with 19 bases between.

The chain couples TRBV5-1 to TRBJ1-1; 7 positions match TRBD1. Germline loops: CDR1 SGHRS, CDR2 YFSETQ. The CDR3 is 16 residues long. Trimming took 4 bases from V and 1 from J; bases not matched to a gene: 10. The CDR3 reads CASSHSRTGSNTEAFF. The CDR3 DNA follows: TGCGCCAGCAGCCACTCAAGGACAGGATCGAACACTGAAGCTTTCTTT.

This clone has just one count. The chain employs TRBV19 and TRBJ1-5; possible D gene TRBD1, 6 bases. The CDR3 spans 21 residues. CDR1 and CDR2 (germline): LNHDA, SQIVND (reference sequence). Trimming cost V 10 bases and J 3 bases, with 37 bases left between them. This CDR3 reads CATQRHGALDFRTVTNQPQHF. In nucleotides, the CDR3 is TGTGCCACCCAAAGACACGGGGCGTTGGATTTTCGGACAGTTACCAATCAGCCCCAGCATTTT.

This clone has a single count. The chain is built from TRBV6-5 and TRBJ1-3, with unresolved D. V was clipped by 6 bases and J by 0 bases, with 12 bases between them. Germline values: CDR1 MNHEY, CDR2 SVGAGI. This CDR3 has 15 residues. The CDR3 nucleotides read TGTGCCAGCAGCCTCCGGGTTGGCTCTGGAAACACCATATATTTT. As protein: CASSLRVGSGNTIYF.

The rearrangement uses TRBV6-5 and TRBJ1-1; a weak D match, TRBD1 (6 bases). Trimming shortened V by 4 bases and J by 2 bases, and 14 bases separated the two germline ends. The germline gives CDR1 MNHEY, CDR2 SVGAGI. The CDR3 length is 15 residues. CDR3 sequence reads: CASSSYKQGNTEAFF. DNA for the CDR3: TGTGCCAGCAGTTCCTATAAACAGGGTAACACTGAAGCTTTCTTT.

This clone was detected only once. The chain recombines TRBV28 with TRBJ2-7; 10 positions match TRBD2. Per the germline V gene, CDR1 is MDHEN and CDR2 is SYDVKM. This CDR3 has 15 amino acids. Losses at the gene ends were 5 bases for V and 5 bases for J; bases not matched to a gene: 9. CDR3 in amino acids: CASSQPGLAFHEQYF. CDR3 DNA: TGTGCCAGCAGTCAGCCGGGACTAGCGTTCCACGAGCAGTACTTC.

The chain combines TRBV2 with TRBJ2-2; 8 positions agree with TRBD1. Germline CDR1 reads SNHLY; CDR2 reads FYNNEI. This CDR3 contains 15 residues. J was trimmed by 0 bases and V by 6 bases; bases with no gene match: 3. CDR3 sequence: CASSLTGANTGELFF. Written as DNA, the CDR3 is TGTGCCAGCAGCCTGACAGGGGCGAACACCGGGGAGCTGTTTTTT. Variable domain in full (rest from reference TRBV2 and TRBJ2-2): EPEVTQTPSHQVTQMGQEVILRCVPISNHLYFYWYRQILGQKVEFLVSFYNNEISEKSEIFDDQFSVERPDGSNFTLKIRSTKLEDSAMYFCASSLTGANTGELFFGEGSRLTVL.

This sequence joins TRBV6-6 and TRBJ1-1; 10 positions match TRBD1. Germline trimming cut 4 bases from V and 4 bases from J; bases unmatched to any gene: 6. The germline V gene has CDR1 MNHNY and CDR2 SVGAGI (reference sequence). The CDR3 is 15 residues long. The CDR3 DNA is TGTGCCAGCAGTTTCAAGACAGGGGGCCCCACTGAAGCTTTCTTT. Translated, it gives CASSFKTGGPTEAFF.

This rearrangement joins TRBV10-3 to TRBJ1-5; 9 bases match TRBD1. The CDR3 spans 17 residues. J was trimmed by 1 base and V by 2 bases; bases with no gene match: 6. Germline CDR1 reads ENHRY; CDR2 reads SYGVKD. As DNA, the CDR3 is TGTGCCATCAGTGAGACCGGGACAGGGAAGAGCAATCAGCCCCAGCATTTT. Encoded protein: CAISETGTGKSNQPQHF.

The rearrangement joins TRBV19 to TRBJ2-7; D remains unclear. The V gene's germline CDR1 is LNHDA and CDR2 SQIVND (reference sequence). This CDR3 has 15 amino acids. V was trimmed by 4 bases and J by 5 bases, leaving 18 bases between them. CDR3 region: CASSSADTLFHEQYF. The CDR3 nucleotides are TGTGCCAGTAGTAGTGCGGATACGCTTTTCCACGAGCAGTACTTC.

There are a few counts of this clone. The genes are TRBV24-1 and TRBJ2-2, with a tentative D call TRBD2 (6 bases). Germline-derived CDR1 and CDR2 are KGHDR and SFDVKD. Trimming shortened V by 5 bases and J by 3 bases, and 15 bases separated the two germline ends. The length of the CDR3 is 16 residues. The CDR3 is CATSGGGWVDTGELFF. CDR3 DNA sequence: TGTGCCACCAGTGGAGGAGGGTGGGTGGACACCGGGGAGCTGTTTTTT.

This rearrangement joins TRBV23-1 to TRBJ2-7, with D possibly being TRBD2 (5 bases). TRBV23-1 has ORF status, its function being uncertain. The CDR3 sequence is 12 residues long. V was clipped by 2 bases and J by 4 bases, with 6 bases between them. The CDR3 loop reads CASSQRGYEQYF. Written as DNA, the CDR3 is TGCGCCAGCAGTCAACGGGGTTACGAGCAGTACTTC.

The chain employs TRBV15 and TRBJ2-7, with D uncertain. Germline CDR1 reads LNHNV; CDR2 reads YYDKDF (reference sequence). The V end lost 3 bases, the J end lost 5 bases, and 14 bases lay between the germline ends. The CDR3 consists of 14 residues. The CDR3 nucleotides read TGTGCCACCAGCAGCTTTACTTTGATCCACGAGCAGTACTTC. Translation gives CATSSFTLIHEQYF.

The table lists this clone with a count of one. The chain uses TRBV2 and TRBJ2-7, with TRBD2 matching over 9 bases. CDR1 is SNHLY and CDR2 is FYNNEI in the germline V gene. The CDR3 is 15 residues long. J gave up 0 bases and V 6 bases, and 6 bases lay outside the gene matches. In DNA, the CDR3 is TGTGCCAGCAGCCCGACTAGCGGTTCCTCCTACGAGCAGTACTTC. Translation: CASSPTSGSSYEQYF. The complete variable domain, with remaining parts taken from reference TRBV2 and TRBJ2-7, reads EPEVTQTPSHQVTQMGQEVILRCVPISNHLYFYWYRQILGQKVEFLVSFYNNEISEKSEIFDDQFSVERPDGSNFTLKIRSTKLEDSAMYFCASSPTSGSSYEQYFGPGTRLTVT.

V usage is TRBV19 and J usage is TRBJ2-2; the match to TRBD1 covers 7 bases. The CDR3 totals 14 residues. Per germline, CDR1 LNHDA and CDR2 SQIVND (reference sequence). The junction had 0 bases not matched to a gene; V was cut back by 5 bases and J by 0 bases. The CDR3 is CASSGTANTGELFF. CDR3 DNA: TGTGCCAGTAGTGGGACAGCGAACACCGGGGAGCTGTTTTTT.

This sequence joins TRBV28 and TRBJ1-1; TRBD1 agrees at 7 bases. V lost 8 bases and J lost 11; bases outside the gene matches: 23. The germline CDR1 and CDR2 sequences are MDHEN and SYDVKM. The CDR3 is made up of 16 amino acids. CDR3 coding DNA: TGTGCCAGCTTAAGGGCCTTGGCAGGGGGTTATGGTGGGGCTTTCTTT. It codes for CASLRALAGGYGGAFF. Full variable domain (remainder filled in from reference TRBV28 and TRBJ1-1): DVKVTQSSRYLVKRTGEKVFLECVQDMDHENMFWYRQDPGLGLRLIYFSYDVKMKEKGDIPEGYSVSREKKERFSLILESASTNQTSMYLCASLRALAGGYGGAFFGQGTRLTVV.

Here the CDR3 reads CASSATTYEQYF. The CDR3 nucleotides read TGTGCCAGCAGTGCCACAACGTACGAGCAGTACTTC. The rearrangement uses TRBV2 and TRBJ2-7, with D uncertain. V lost 4 bases and J 4 bases, leaving 8 bases between the germline ends. The CDR3 totals 12 residues. Germline CDR1 SNHLY, CDR2 FYNNEI.

The rearrangement joins TRBV9 to TRBJ2-2, with unresolved D. V lost 4 bases to trimming and J lost 7 bases, with 14 bases between them. The CDR3 contains 14 residues. Looked up from germline, CDR1 is SGDLS and CDR2 is YYNGEE. The CDR3 spells CASSLVPSGGELFF. CDR3 in DNA: TGTGCCAGCAGCCTAGTGCCCTCGGGCGGGGAGCTGTTTTTT.

The chain carries TRBV3-1 (or the pseudogene TRBV3-2) and TRBJ1-2; D ambiguous. The V end lost 0 bases, the J end lost 2 bases, and 10 bases lay between the germline ends. Germline assignment: CDR1 LGHDT and CDR2 YNNKEL (reference sequence). The CDR3 contains 15 residues. The CDR3 DNA sequence: TGTGCCAGCAGCCAAGATCACCAACGGAACTATGGCTACACCTTC. Its translation is CASSQDHQRNYGYTF.

V gene TRBV4-2 combines with J gene TRBJ2-6; 10 positions agree with TRBD1. The CDR3 has 17 amino acids. Per the germline V gene, CDR1 is LGHNA and CDR2 is YNFKEQ. V shed 4 bases and J 0 bases; nucleotides not matched to a gene: 3. CDR3 sequence (DNA): TGTGCCAGCAGCCCGGGACAGGGGACCTCTGGGGCCAACGTCCTGACTTTC. Translating gives CASSPGQGTSGANVLTF.

V and J are TRBV6-2 or TRBV6-3 and TRBJ2-7; the match to TRBD1 covers 9 bases. The length of the CDR3 is 15 residues. Germline CDR1 reads MNHEY; CDR2 reads SVGEGT. V lost 6 bases, J lost 4 bases, and 10 bases stayed unmatched. CDR3 bases: TGTGCCAGCAGCCCCTTGGACAGGGGAAGGTACGAGCAGTACTTC. It specifies CASSPLDRGRYEQYF.

The rearrangement joins TRBV6-2 or TRBV6-3 to TRBJ1-1; TRBD1 aligns across 8 bases. Trimming at V came to 2 bases and at J to 5 bases, leaving 7 bases not matched to a gene. The CDR3 has 15 amino acids. The germline V gene encodes CDR1 MNHEY and CDR2 SVGEGT. CDR3 protein: CASSYTRTGRTEAFF. DNA for the CDR3: TGTGCCAGCAGTTACACCCGGACAGGGAGGACTGAAGCTTTCTTT.

The V call is TRBV11-2, the J call TRBJ2-7, with no clear D. The CDR3 totals 13 residues. CDR1 and CDR2 (germline): SGHAT, FQNNGV. V lost 2 bases, J lost 3 bases, and 8 bases lay in between. The CDR3 DNA reads TGTGCCAGCAGCTTATCTCGCGGCTACGAGCAGTACTTC. Encoded protein: CASSLSRGYEQYF.

In its sample, this clone was seen once. CDR3 nucleotide sequence: TGTGCCAGCAGCTTAGAAGGACTAGCGGCCAATGAGCAGTTCTTC. It yields the protein CASSLEGLAANEQFF. This chain links TRBV11-2 with TRBJ2-1; 10 nucleotides align to TRBD2. Looked up from germline, CDR1 is SGHAT and CDR2 is FQNNGV. V trimming: 0 bases; J trimming: 6 bases; junction bases outside the gene matches: 2. The CDR3 covers 15 residues.